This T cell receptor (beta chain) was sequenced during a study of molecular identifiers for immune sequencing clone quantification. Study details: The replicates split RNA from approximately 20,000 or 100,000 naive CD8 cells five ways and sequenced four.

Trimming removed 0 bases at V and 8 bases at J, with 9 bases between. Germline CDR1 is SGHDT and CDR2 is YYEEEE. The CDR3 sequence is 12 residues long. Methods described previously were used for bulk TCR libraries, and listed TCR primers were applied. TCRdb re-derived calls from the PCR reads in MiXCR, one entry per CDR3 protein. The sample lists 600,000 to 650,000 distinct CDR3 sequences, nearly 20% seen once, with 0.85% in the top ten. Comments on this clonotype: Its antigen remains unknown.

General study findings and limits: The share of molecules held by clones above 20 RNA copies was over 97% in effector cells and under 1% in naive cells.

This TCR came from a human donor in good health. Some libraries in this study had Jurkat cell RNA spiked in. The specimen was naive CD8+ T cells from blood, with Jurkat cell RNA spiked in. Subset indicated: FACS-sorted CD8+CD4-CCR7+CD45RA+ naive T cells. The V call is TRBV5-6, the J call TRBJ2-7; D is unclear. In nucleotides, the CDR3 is TGTGCCAGCAGCTTGGGCCATTACAAGCAGTACTTC. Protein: CASSLGHYKQYF.